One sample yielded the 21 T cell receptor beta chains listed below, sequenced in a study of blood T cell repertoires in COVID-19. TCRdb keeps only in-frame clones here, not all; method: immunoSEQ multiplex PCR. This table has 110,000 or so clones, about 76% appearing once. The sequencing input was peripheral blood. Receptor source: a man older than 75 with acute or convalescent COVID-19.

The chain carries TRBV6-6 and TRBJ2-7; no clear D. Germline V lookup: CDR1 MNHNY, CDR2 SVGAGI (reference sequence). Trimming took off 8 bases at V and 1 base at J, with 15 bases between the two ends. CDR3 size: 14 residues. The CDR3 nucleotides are TGTGCCAGCTCCCCACGAGCTGGTTCCTACGAGCAGTACTTC. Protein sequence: CASSPRAGSYEQYF.

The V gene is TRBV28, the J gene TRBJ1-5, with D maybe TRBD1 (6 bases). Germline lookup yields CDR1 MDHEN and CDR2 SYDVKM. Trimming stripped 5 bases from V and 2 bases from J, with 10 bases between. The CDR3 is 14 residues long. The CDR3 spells CASSARTGNQPQHF. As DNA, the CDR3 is TGTGCCAGCAGTGCTAGGACAGGCAATCAGCCCCAGCATTTT. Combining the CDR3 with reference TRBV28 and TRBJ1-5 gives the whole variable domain DVKVTQSSRYLVKRTGEKVFLECVQDMDHENMFWYRQDPGLGLRLIYFSYDVKMKEKGDIPEGYSVSREKKERFSLILESASTNQTSMYLCASSARTGNQPQHFGDGTRLSIL.

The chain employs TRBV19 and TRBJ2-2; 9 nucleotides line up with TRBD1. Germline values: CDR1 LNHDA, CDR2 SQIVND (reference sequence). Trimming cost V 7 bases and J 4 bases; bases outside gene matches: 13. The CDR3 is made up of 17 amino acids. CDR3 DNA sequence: TGTGCCAGTACGCTTCGACTGGGACAGGGAGGCACCGGGGAGCTGTTTTTT. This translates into CASTLRLGQGGTGELFF.

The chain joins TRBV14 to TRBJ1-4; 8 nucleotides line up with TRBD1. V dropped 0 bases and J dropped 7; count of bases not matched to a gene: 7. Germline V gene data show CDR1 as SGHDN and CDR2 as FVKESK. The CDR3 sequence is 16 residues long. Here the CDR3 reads CASSQDLSTGGEKLFF. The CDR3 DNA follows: TGTGCCAGCAGCCAAGATCTTAGCACAGGGGGTGAAAAACTGTTTTTT.

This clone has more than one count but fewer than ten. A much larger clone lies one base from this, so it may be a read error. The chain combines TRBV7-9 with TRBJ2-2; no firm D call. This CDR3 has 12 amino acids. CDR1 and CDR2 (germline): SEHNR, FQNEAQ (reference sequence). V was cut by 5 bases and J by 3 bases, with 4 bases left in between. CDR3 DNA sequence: TGTGCCAGCAGCCCTCACACCGGGGAGCTGTTTTTT. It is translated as CASSPHTGELFF.

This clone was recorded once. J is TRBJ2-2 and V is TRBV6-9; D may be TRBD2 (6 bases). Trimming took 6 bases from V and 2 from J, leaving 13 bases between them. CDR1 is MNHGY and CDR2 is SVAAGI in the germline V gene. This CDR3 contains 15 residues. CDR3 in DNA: TGTGCCAGCAGGTGGCCGGGACTCAACACCGGGGAGCTGTTTTTT. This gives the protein CASRWPGLNTGELFF.

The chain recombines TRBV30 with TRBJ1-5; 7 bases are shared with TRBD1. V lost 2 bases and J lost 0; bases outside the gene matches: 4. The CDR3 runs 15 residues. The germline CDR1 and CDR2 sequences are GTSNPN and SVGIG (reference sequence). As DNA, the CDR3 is TGTGCCTGGAGTCTCAGGGGGTCTAGCAATCAGCCCCAGCATTTT. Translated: CAWSLRGSSNQPQHF.

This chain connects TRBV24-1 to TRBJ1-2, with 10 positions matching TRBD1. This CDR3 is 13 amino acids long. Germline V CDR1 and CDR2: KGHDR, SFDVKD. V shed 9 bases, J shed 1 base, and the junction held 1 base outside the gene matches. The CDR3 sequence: CATGTGDNYGYTF. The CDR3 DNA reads TGTGCCACCGGGACAGGGGATAACTATGGCTACACCTTC.

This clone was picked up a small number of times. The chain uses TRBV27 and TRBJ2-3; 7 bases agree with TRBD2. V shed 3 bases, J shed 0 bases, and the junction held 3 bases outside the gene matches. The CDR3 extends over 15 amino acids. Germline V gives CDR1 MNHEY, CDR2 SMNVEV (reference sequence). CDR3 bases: TGTGCCAGCAGTTTCCGGACTAGAAGCACAGATACGCAGTATTTT. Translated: CASSFRTRSTDTQYF.

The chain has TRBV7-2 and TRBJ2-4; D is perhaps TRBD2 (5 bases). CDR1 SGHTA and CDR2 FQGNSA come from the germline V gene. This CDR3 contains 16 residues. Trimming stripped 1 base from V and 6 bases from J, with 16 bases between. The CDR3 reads CASSLGPWTESNIQYF. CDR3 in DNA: TGTGCCAGCAGCTTAGGTCCGTGGACTGAGTCAAACATTCAGTACTTC.

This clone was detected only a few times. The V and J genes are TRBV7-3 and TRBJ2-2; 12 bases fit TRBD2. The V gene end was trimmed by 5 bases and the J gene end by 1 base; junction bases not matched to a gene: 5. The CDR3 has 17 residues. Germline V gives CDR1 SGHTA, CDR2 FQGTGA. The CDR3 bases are TGTGCCAGCAGCCCACTAGCGGGAGGTATGAACACCGGGGAGCTGTTTTTT. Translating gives CASSPLAGGMNTGELFF.

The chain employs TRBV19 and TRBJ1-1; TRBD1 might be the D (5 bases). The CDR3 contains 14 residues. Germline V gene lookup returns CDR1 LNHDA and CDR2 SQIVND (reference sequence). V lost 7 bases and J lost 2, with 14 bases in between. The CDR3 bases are TGTGCCAGTACTAAAAATCAGGGAAACACTGAAGCTTTCTTT. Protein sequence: CASTKNQGNTEAFF.

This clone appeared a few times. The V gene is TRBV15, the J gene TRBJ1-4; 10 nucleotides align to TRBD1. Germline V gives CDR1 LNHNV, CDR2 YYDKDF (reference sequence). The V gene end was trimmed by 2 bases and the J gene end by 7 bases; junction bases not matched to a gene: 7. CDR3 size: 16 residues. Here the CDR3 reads CATSRQDRGGSEKLFF. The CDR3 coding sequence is TGTGCCACCAGCAGACAGGACAGGGGGGGATCTGAAAAACTGTTTTTT.

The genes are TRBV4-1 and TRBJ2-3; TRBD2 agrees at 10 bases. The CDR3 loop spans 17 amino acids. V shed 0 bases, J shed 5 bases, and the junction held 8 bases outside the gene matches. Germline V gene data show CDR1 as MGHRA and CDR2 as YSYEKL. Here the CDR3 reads CASSQDPASGRLDTQYF. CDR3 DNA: TGCGCCAGCAGCCAAGATCCCGCTAGCGGGAGATTAGATACGCAGTATTTT.

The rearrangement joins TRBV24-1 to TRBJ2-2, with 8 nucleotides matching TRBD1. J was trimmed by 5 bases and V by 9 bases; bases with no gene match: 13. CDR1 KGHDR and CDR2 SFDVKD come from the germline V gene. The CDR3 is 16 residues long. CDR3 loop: CATGSRGQGFTGELFF. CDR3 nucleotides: TGTGCCACCGGGAGCCGCGGACAGGGCTTTACCGGGGAGCTGTTTTTT.

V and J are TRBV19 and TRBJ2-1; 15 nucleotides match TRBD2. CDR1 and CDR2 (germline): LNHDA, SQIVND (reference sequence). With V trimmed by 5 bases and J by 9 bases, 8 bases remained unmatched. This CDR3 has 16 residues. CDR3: CASSFGLAGGQGEQFF. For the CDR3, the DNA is TGTGCCAGTAGTTTCGGACTAGCGGGAGGGCAAGGTGAGCAGTTCTTC.

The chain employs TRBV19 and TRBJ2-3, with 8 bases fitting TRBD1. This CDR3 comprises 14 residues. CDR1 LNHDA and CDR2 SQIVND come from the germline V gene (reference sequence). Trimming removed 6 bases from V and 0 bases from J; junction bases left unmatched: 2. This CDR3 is CASRWDRSTDTQYF. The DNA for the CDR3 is TGTGCCAGTAGGTGGGACAGGAGCACAGATACGCAGTATTTT.

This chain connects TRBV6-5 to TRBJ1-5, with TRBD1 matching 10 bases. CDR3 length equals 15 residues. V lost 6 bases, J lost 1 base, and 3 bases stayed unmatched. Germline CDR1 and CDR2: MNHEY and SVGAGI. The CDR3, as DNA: TGTGCCAGCAGCTCGGGACAGGGGAGCAATCAGCCCCAGCATTTT. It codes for CASSSGQGSNQPQHF.

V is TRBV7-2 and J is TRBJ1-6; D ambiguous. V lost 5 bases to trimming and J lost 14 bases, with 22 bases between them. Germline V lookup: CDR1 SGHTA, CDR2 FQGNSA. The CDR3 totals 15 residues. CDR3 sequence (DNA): TGTGCCAGCAGCCCGGGAGGAGCAGGAAGAATCACCCTCCACTTT. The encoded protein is CASSPGGAGRITLHF.

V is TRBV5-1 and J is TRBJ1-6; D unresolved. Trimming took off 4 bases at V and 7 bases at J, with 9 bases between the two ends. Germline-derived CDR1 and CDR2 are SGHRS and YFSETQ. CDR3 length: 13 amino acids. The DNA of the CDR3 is TGCGCCAGCAGCCAGACACGGAATTCACCCCTCCACTTT. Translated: CASSQTRNSPLHF. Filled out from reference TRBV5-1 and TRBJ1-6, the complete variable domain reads KAGVTQTPRYLIKTRGQQVTLSCSPISGHRSVSWYQQTPGQGLQFLFEYFSETQRNKGNFPGRFSGRQFSNSRSEMNVSTLELGDSALYLCASSQTRNSPLHFGNGTRLTVT.

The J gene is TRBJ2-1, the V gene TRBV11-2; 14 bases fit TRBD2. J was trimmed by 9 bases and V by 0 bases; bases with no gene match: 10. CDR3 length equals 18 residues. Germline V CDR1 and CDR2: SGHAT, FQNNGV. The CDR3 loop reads CASSLEGTSGSKLGEQFF. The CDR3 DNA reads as TGTGCCAGCAGCTTAGAGGGGACTAGCGGGAGTAAGTTGGGTGAGCAGTTCTTC.